This T cell receptor (beta chain) comes out of a study of PD-L1 blockade in urothelial cancer. The CDR3 runs to 17 residues. V lost 3 bases and J lost 4; bases outside the gene matches: 9. Germline lookup yields CDR1 LNHDA and CDR2 SQIVND (reference sequence). The method was immunoSEQ multiplex PCR; TCRdb's version includes in-frame clones alone and lacks a portion of them. The repertoire includes approximately 80,000 clones, roughly 87% of them detected once, and 9.5% sits in the top ten. V usage is TRBV19 and J usage is TRBJ2-1; 10 bases match TRBD2. Sample: PBMCs, taken around atezolizumab (anti-PD-L1) treatment. The receptor's source is a man in his 70s with urothelial cancer. The CDR3 reads CASSIQREGPRYNEQFF. CDR3 DNA sequence: TGTGCCAGTAGTATCCAGCGGGAGGGCCCTCGGTACAATGAGCAGTTCTTC.